These 27 T cell receptor beta chains originate from one sample sequenced in a study (dated by TCRdb to the mid-2010s). Library method: RT-PCR. TCRdb names Illumina MiSeq as the instrument used. TCRdb trimmed the raw reads at Q25, called clones with MiXCR and kept productive beta chains. Rows matching on CDR3 protein sequence are summarized as one entry with the most common DNA and genes. The sample table contains about 680,000 distinct CDR3 sequences; only one count was recorded for 12% to 15% of them. The top ten clonotypes cover just over 3.5% of the sample. Sequenced material: memory CD4+ T cells from blood. The receptors shown here come from a female donor in good health, serving as a healthy control.

This clonotype has more than one count but fewer than ten. The V and J genes are TRBV12-3 or TRBV12-4 and TRBJ1-4; D might be TRBD1 (6 bases). Trimming cost V 4 bases and J 6 bases, with 12 bases left between them. The CDR3 is 14 amino acids. CDR3 coding DNA: TGTGCCAGCAGTTGGGGGGCGCAACATGAAAAACTGTTTTTT. Translating gives CASSWGAQHEKLFF.

This clonotype was counted many times. The chain is built from TRBV7-9 and TRBJ1-2; D is uncertain. This CDR3 is built from 14 residues. The germline CDR1 and CDR2 sequences are SEHNR and FQNEAQ (reference sequence). V was clipped by 3 bases and J by 4 bases, with 12 bases between them. The CDR3 is CASSLDQISYGYTF. The CDR3 nucleotides read TGTGCCAGCAGCTTGGATCAGATAAGCTATGGCTACACCTTC.

This clonotype was counted only a few times. The V and J genes are TRBV10-3 and TRBJ1-1, with TRBD1 matching over 10 bases. J was trimmed by 5 bases and V by 7 bases; bases with no gene match: 4. CDR3 size: 13 residues. Germline CDR1 reads ENHRY; CDR2 reads SYGVKD. CDR3 coding DNA: TGTGCCATCAACCTGGGACAGGGGACTGAAGCTTTCTTT. It is translated as CAINLGQGTEAFF.

This clonotype was counted between two and nine times. The rearrangement joins TRBV20-1 to TRBJ2-1, with D uncertain. Germline V gene lookup returns CDR1 DFQATT and CDR2 SNEGSKA (reference sequence). Trimming removed 4 bases from V and 0 bases from J, with 13 bases in between. CDR3 size: 15 residues. The CDR3 sequence is CSAKEPSSSYNEQFF. CDR3 coding DNA: TGCAGTGCTAAAGAACCGTCGAGCTCCTACAATGAGCAGTTCTTC.

The chain carries TRBV5-6 and TRBJ2-7, with D possibly being TRBD1 or TRBD2 (5 bases each). The CDR3 length is 15 residues. V was pared by 4 bases and J by 2 bases, with 16 bases between. In germline, CDR1 is SGHDT, CDR2 YYEEEE. The CDR3 is CASSETGLNAYEQYF. DNA of the CDR3: TGTGCCAGCAGCGAAACAGGACTTAACGCCTACGAGCAGTACTTC.

The chain carries TRBV29-1 and TRBJ2-3; 11 bases are a match to TRBD2. Germline-derived CDR1 and CDR2 are SQVTM and ANQGSEA. V trimming: 3 bases; J trimming: 6 bases; junction bases outside the gene matches: 11. The length of the CDR3 is 16 residues. This CDR3 is CSVEFTSGRLFDTQYF. DNA of the CDR3: TGCAGCGTTGAGTTTACTAGCGGGAGATTGTTTGATACGCAGTATTTT.

This clonotype showed up just a few times. The V gene is TRBV7-2, the J gene TRBJ2-4; the match to TRBD2 covers 9 bases. Germline V gene data show CDR1 as SGHTA and CDR2 as FQGNSA. J gave up 7 bases and V 4 bases, and 11 bases lay outside the gene matches. The CDR3 has 16 amino acids. CDR3 amino acids: CASSSHIAGEGNIQYF. The CDR3 nucleotides are TGTGCCAGCAGCTCCCATATAGCGGGGGAGGGGAACATTCAGTACTTC. Variable domain in full (rest from reference TRBV7-2 and TRBJ2-4): GAGVSQSPSNKVTEKGKDVELRCDPISGHTALYWYRQSLGQGLEFLIYFQGNSAPDKSGLPSDRFSAERTGGSVSTLTIQRTQQEDSAVYLCASSSHIAGEGNIQYFGAGTRLSVL.

The gene calls are TRBV20-1 and TRBJ1-1, with unresolved D. CDR3 length equals 13 residues. Germline V gives CDR1 DFQATT, CDR2 SNEGSKA (reference sequence). V lost 1 base, J lost 8 bases, and 14 bases lay in between. CDR3 coding DNA: TGCAGTGCTAGAGGGGCGGTAATCCCGGAAGCTTTCTTT. Its protein is CSARGAVIPEAFF.

The chain recombines TRBV11-1 with TRBJ2-7, with 10 bases fitting TRBD2. V lost 3 bases and J lost 1; bases outside the gene matches: 9. The CDR3 is 17 residues long. Per the germline V gene, CDR1 is SGHAT and CDR2 is FQDESV (reference sequence). The CDR3 DNA reads TGTGCCAGCAGCTTCAGGCTTCGGACTAGCGGTTCCTACGAGCAGTACTTC. Its protein is CASSFRLRTSGSYEQYF.

The CDR3 sequence: CASSLWQTNTGELFF. Here the CDR3 DNA reads TGTGCCAGCAGCTTGTGGCAGACGAACACCGGGGAGCTGTTTTTT. V gene TRBV5-6 combines with J gene TRBJ2-2; D is uncertain. The CDR3 length is 15 residues. With 1 base removed from V and 0 bases from J, the gap between germline ends came to 7 bases. Germline CDR1 reads SGHDT; CDR2 reads YYEEEE.

J is TRBJ1-1 and V is TRBV27, with no clear D. The CDR3 spans 16 residues. Trimming removed 0 bases at V and 3 bases at J, with 14 bases between. Germline CDR1 is MNHEY and CDR2 is SMNVEV (reference sequence). In nucleotides, the CDR3 is TGTGCCAGCAGTTTATCCATGGAGGGTTGGTACACTGAAGCTTTCTTT. This gives the protein CASSLSMEGWYTEAFF.

The rearrangement joins TRBV6-5 to TRBJ2-1; D remains unclear. V was pared by 7 bases and J by 0 bases, with 13 bases between. This CDR3 has 15 amino acids. CDR1 is MNHEY and CDR2 is SVGAGI in the germline V gene. The CDR3 loop reads CASKTRASSYNEQFF. DNA for the CDR3: TGTGCCAGCAAAACCCGTGCGAGCTCCTACAATGAGCAGTTCTTC.

This clonotype has at least ten counts. The rearrangement joins TRBV9 to TRBJ2-3; D perhaps matches TRBD1 (5 bases). CDR3 length equals 13 residues. Germline loops: CDR1 SGDLS, CDR2 YYNGEE. The V end lost 3 bases, the J end lost 2 bases, and 7 bases lay between the germline ends. CDR3 coding DNA: TGTGCCAGCAGCGGACAGATCACAGATACGCAGTATTTT. Its protein product is CASSGQITDTQYF.

This clonotype was found a few times. This chain joins TRBV28 and TRBJ2-3; D is uncertain. Germline V gene sequence: CDR1 MDHEN, CDR2 SYDVKM. This CDR3 contains 13 residues. The V gene lost 7 bases and the J gene lost 0 bases, with 8 bases spanning the gap. This chain's CDR3 is CASMDRSTDTQYF. The CDR3 DNA is TGTGCCAGCATGGACCGTAGCACAGATACGCAGTATTTT.

This clonotype was observed a handful of times. The J gene is TRBJ2-3, the V gene TRBV7-2; 8 nucleotides align to TRBD2. The V segment lost 1 base and the J segment 5 bases; nucleotides outside the gene matches: 11. CDR3 length: 17 residues. Germline CDR1 is SGHTA and CDR2 is FQGNSA. This CDR3 is CASSLGSGAGAIDTQYF. As DNA, the CDR3 is TGTGCCAGCAGCTTAGGATCCGGAGCGGGAGCAATAGATACGCAGTATTTT.

In its sample, this clonotype was seen many times. The chain employs TRBV5-5 and TRBJ2-7; 12 bases are a match to TRBD2. CDR3 size: 15 residues. The germline gives CDR1 SGHKS, CDR2 YYEKEE (reference sequence). The V segment lost 4 bases and the J segment 2 bases; nucleotides outside the gene matches: 4. In DNA, the CDR3 is TGTGCCAGCAGCGGACTAGCGGGAAGAACCTACGAGCAGTACTTC. This gives the protein CASSGLAGRTYEQYF.

This clonotype was seen ten or more times. This chain links TRBV7-8 with TRBJ2-1; D is ambiguous. CDR1 is SGHVS, CDR2 FQNEAQ, per germline. CDR3 length: 14 residues. V lost 1 base, J lost 1 base, and 5 bases lay in between. The CDR3 loop reads CASSLDGSYNEQFF. DNA for the CDR3: TGTGCCAGCAGCTTAGACGGATCCTACAATGAGCAGTTCTTC.

This clonotype was seen more than once but under ten times. The V call is TRBV27, the J call TRBJ2-4; no clear D. This CDR3 contains 12 residues. The V and J ends lost 7 bases and 4 bases respectively, with 8 bases between them. Germline V gene lookup returns CDR1 MNHEY and CDR2 SMNVEV (reference sequence). The CDR3 nucleotides read TGTGCCAGCAATACCTTAAAAAACATTCAGTACTTC. This codes for CASNTLKNIQYF.

This clonotype was detected only a few times. The chain is built from TRBV20-1 and TRBJ2-2; no definite D call. V lost 4 bases, J lost 5 bases, and 11 bases lay in between. Germline V CDR1 and CDR2: DFQATT, SNEGSKA (reference sequence). This CDR3 has 13 residues. CDR3 in DNA: TGCAGTGCTACAACCCGGTCGACCGGGGAGCTGTTTTTT. Translating it yields CSATTRSTGELFF.

This clonotype was counted many times. The V gene is TRBV6-1, the J gene TRBJ1-2; the D gene is possibly TRBD1 (5 bases). The CDR3 consists of 14 residues. The germline V gene has CDR1 MNHNS and CDR2 SASEGT. Trimming stripped 5 bases from V and 8 bases from J, with 18 bases between. DNA of the CDR3: TGTGCCAGCAGTTCGACGGGACCTCTGAGGGGCTACACCTTC. This codes for CASSSTGPLRGYTF.

This clonotype occurred a few times. This sequence joins TRBV24-1 and TRBJ2-7, with D possibly matching TRBD1 (6 bases). Germline CDR1 is KGHDR and CDR2 is SFDVKD. Between the trimmed V and J ends, which lost 4 bases and 5 bases, there was a span of 17 bases. This CDR3 is 15 amino acids long. CDR3 residues: CATSDTGTTSDEQYF. The DNA for the CDR3 is TGTGCCACCAGTGACACCGGGACAACTTCAGACGAGCAGTACTTC.

This clonotype was recorded at least ten times. The chain links TRBV6-5 to TRBJ1-5; no reliable D call. The CDR3 spans 13 residues. V was cut by 6 bases and J by 5 bases, with 11 bases left in between. CDR1 is MNHEY and CDR2 is SVGAGI in the germline V gene. The CDR3 sequence is CASSRTWDQPQHF. Written as DNA, the CDR3 is TGTGCCAGCAGCCGCACCTGGGATCAGCCCCAGCATTTT.

The chain employs TRBV20-1 and TRBJ1-3; D ambiguous. The CDR3 is made up of 13 amino acids. CDR1 is DFQATT and CDR2 is SNEGSKA in the germline V gene (reference sequence). V lost 3 bases to trimming and J lost 1 base, with 7 bases between them. The CDR3 protein is CSARGESGNTIYF. Written as DNA, the CDR3 is TGCAGTGCTAGGGGTGAATCTGGAAACACCATATATTTT.

V gene TRBV28 combines with J gene TRBJ2-5; 8 bases align to TRBD1. Germline CDR1 reads MDHEN; CDR2 reads SYDVKM. V dropped 5 bases and J dropped 2; count of bases not matched to a gene: 10. CDR3 size: 16 residues. For the CDR3, the DNA is TGTGCCAGCAGTCCTATAGGACAGGGTGGGCAAGAGACCCAGTACTTC. It codes for CASSPIGQGGQETQYF.

CDR3 loop: CASSLQQYNYGYTF. The CDR3 DNA sequence: TGTGCCAGCAGTTTACAACAGTATAACTATGGCTACACCTTC. The chain employs TRBV28 and TRBJ1-2; no clear D gene. The CDR3 has 14 residues. V lost 2 bases and J lost 1, with 8 bases in between. The V gene's germline CDR1 is MDHEN and CDR2 SYDVKM.

The chain is built from TRBV2 and TRBJ1-2; D might be TRBD1 (5 bases). V was shortened by 6 bases and J by 8 bases, with 16 bases between the two germline ends. The CDR3 spans 13 residues. CDR1 and CDR2 from the germline V gene are SNHLY and FYNNEI. The CDR3 region has the DNA TGTGCCAGCAGCCTGACAGACTCCCACGGCTACACCTTC. Translation: CASSLTDSHGYTF.

The chain recombines TRBV29-1 with TRBJ2-1, with TRBD2 matching 7 bases. The V segment lost 4 bases and the J segment 6 bases; nucleotides outside the gene matches: 9. Germline CDR1 SQVTM, CDR2 ANQGSEA. The CDR3 contains 14 residues. The CDR3 spells CSVGLLGTINEQFF. As DNA, the CDR3 is TGCAGCGTTGGTCTTCTGGGGACTATCAATGAGCAGTTCTTC.